A selection of T cell receptor beta chains follows, all from one sample in a study of beta chain features in type 1 diabetes. Clones were sequenced by immunoSEQ multiplex PCR, and TCRdb holds only the in-frame ones, with some missing. Here the sample spans roughly 730,000 clones, roughly 12% being singletons. The sequencing sample was made of naive CD4+ T cells from blood. Receptors were obtained from a man in his late teens or twenties with type 1 diabetes. CDR3s leave out the opening cysteine and the closing phenylalanine or tryptophan. Where a row states a size, it is once, few, many or the class of an expanded clone; other rows omit it.

v_call	j_call	clone_size	cdr3_aa
TRBV30	TRBJ1-1	NA	AWSPKTANTEAF
TRBV6-5	TRBJ1-5	few	ASSSRGVNQPQH
TRBV5-4	TRBJ1-4	few	ASSLGATNEKLF
TRBV27	TRBJ1-1	NA	ASSLWGQNTEAF
TRBV9	TRBJ2-6	NA	ASSVGQTLPLSGANVLT
TRBV11-2	TRBJ2-4	few	ASSFTSGQAIQY
TRBV6-6	TRBJ2-1	NA	ASSSPGTSGYNEQF
TRBV7-9	TRBJ1-1	few	ASSFVPGNTEAF
TRBV5-1	TRBJ1-2	NA	ASSWTDRVDNYGYT
TRBV11-2	TRBJ1-1	NA	ASSLAKGTEAF
TRBV11-2	TRBJ2-1	few	ASSATSGGSYNEQF
TRBV9	TRBJ2-1	few	ASSEGLADEQF
TRBV23-1	TRBJ1-6	few	ASSQSNRPGNSPLH
TRBV19	TRBJ1-2	NA	ASSLGTATNYGYT
TRBV5-4	TRBJ1-3	NA	ASSPGGASGNTIY
TRBV10-3	TRBJ1-2	few	AINTKGGNYGYT
TRBV6-1	TRBJ2-7	few	ASREGYEQY
TRBV6-6	TRBJ1-2	few	ASRLDSSNYGYT
TRBV10-3	TRBJ1-2	NA	AQAEGVNYGYT
TRBV5-6	TRBJ2-1	few	ASSYGVMVADEQF
TRBV7-9	TRBJ1-2	NA	ASSLLGSYGYT
TRBV30	TRBJ1-5	NA	AWSVSLGGNQPQH
TRBV30	TRBJ2-2	NA	AWSVSSPITGELF
TRBV6-5	TRBJ2-3	few	ASSRAGGTDTQY
TRBV4-1	TRBJ1-4	few	ASSQGGAAEKLF
TRBV7-9	TRBJ1-2	NA	ASSMSTGGNYGYT
TRBV5-1	TRBJ2-2	NA	ASRSTIGTGELF
TRBV13	TRBJ1-1	few	ASSPRTALNTEAF
TRBV7-9	TRBJ1-6	few	ASSPTPSPLH
TRBV7-3	TRBJ2-3	NA	ASSARGAISDTQY
TRBV6-5	TRBJ2-2	NA	ASSYDRMNTGELF
TRBV19	TRBJ1-4	once	ASSISRSEKLF
TRBV11-2	TRBJ2-7	few	ASSPGQGPTEQY
TRBV5-4	TRBJ1-1	NA	ASGGYELDTEAF
TRBV2	TRBJ1-5	few	ASSREVDNQPQH
TRBV11-2	TRBJ2-6	few	ASSLRPGSARSGANVLT
TRBV29-1	TRBJ1-1	NA	SVEGQLNTEAF
TRBV14	TRBJ2-7	NA	ASSQSGTPSYEQY
TRBV2	TRBJ1-5	few	ASSEGARQPQH
TRBV27	TRBJ2-7	NA	ASRRGLRYEQY
TRBV5-4	TRBJ2-5	NA	ASSFWRGGVETQY
TRBV7-9	TRBJ2-7	few	ASSFGQGRSEQY